This TCR beta chain derives from a study of cytomegalovirus exposure and HLA in healthy donors. The PCR had 60 Vbeta and 13 Jbeta primers. The method was immunoSEQ multiplex PCR; TCRdb's version includes in-frame clones alone and lacks a portion of them. The data show 90,000 to 120,000 clones, around three quarters seen once. The CDR3 is 15 amino acids. Germline V lookup: CDR1 SGHAT, CDR2 FQNNGV. As to this clone: Sequence at one end of the junction differs from germline and may be a read error.

The chain has TRBV11-2 and TRBJ2-1, with a tentative D call TRBD2 (6 bases). Specimen: PBMCs. The receptor's source is a woman younger than 30 in good health and CMV-seropositive. Here the CDR3 DNA reads TGTGCCAGCAGCTTAATTAGCGGAGGGTACATTGAGCAGTTCTTC. The encoded protein is CASSLISGGYIEQFF.